Following are 23 T cell receptor beta chains from one sample sequenced in a study of blood T cells in healthy people across ages. Through a sample-barcoded 5' primer and a J-beta primer mix, a second PCR was run for roughly 6 to 11 cycles. One entry per CDR3 protein, called by TCRdb with MiXCR from the 5' RACE reads. The sample contains approximately 800,000 distinct CDR3 sequences, about 62% of which appear only once. What was sequenced was blood. The receptors derive from a man between 25 and 39 years old in good health.

This clonotype was seen only a few times. The chain joins TRBV10-3 to TRBJ1-2; 10 bases align to TRBD1. In germline, CDR1 is ENHRY, CDR2 SYGVKD. There are 13 residues in the CDR3. The V segment lost 5 bases and the J segment 8 bases; nucleotides outside the gene matches: 5. This CDR3 is CAISKGQGGGYTF. CDR3 in DNA: TGTGCCATCAGTAAAGGACAGGGGGGCGGCTACACCTTC.

The rearrangement joins TRBV11-2 to TRBJ2-4, with a tentative D call TRBD2 (6 bases). Germline V gene sequence: CDR1 SGHAT, CDR2 FQNNGV. The length of the CDR3 is 13 residues. The V and J ends lost 5 bases and 10 bases respectively, with 15 bases between them. In DNA form, the CDR3 reads TGTGCCAGCAGCCAGTCGGGACTGGAGATTCAGTACTTC. Its protein is CASSQSGLEIQYF.

This chain uses TRBV9 with TRBJ1-1; 8 nucleotides align to TRBD1. In germline, CDR1 is SGDLS, CDR2 YYNGEE. The junction had 5 bases not matched to a gene; V was cut back by 6 bases and J by 1 base. CDR3 size: 14 residues. CDR3 bases: TGTGCCAGCAACCGACAGGGGAAGAACACTGAAGCTTTCTTT. Its translation is CASNRQGKNTEAFF.

The chain employs TRBV3-1 and TRBJ2-3; possible D gene TRBD2, 6 bases. The CDR3 has 21 residues. V shed 0 bases and J shed 2 bases, with 27 bases lying between them. Looked up from germline, CDR1 is LGHDT and CDR2 is YNNKEL (reference sequence). Here the CDR3 reads CASSQDLGGGSSEYYTDTQYF. Written as DNA, the CDR3 is TGTGCCAGCAGCCAAGATCTGGGGGGTGGGAGCTCTGAATATTACACAGATACGCAGTATTTT.

In this sample, this clonotype turned up a few times. The J gene is TRBJ2-7, the V gene TRBV29-1; 7 bases are a match to TRBD1. The CDR3 is 12 residues long. V was clipped by 4 bases and J by 6 bases; unmatched bases: 6. Germline CDR1 and CDR2: SQVTM and ANQGSEA. The CDR3 DNA sequence: TGCAGCGTTGGGGCAGGGGGTGGCGAGCAGTACTTC. This gives the protein CSVGAGGGEQYF.

This clonotype was seen only once. This chain joins TRBV6-1 and TRBJ1-5, with D unclear. CDR1 and CDR2 (germline): MNHNS, SASEGT. V was cut by 1 base and J by 0 bases, with 7 bases left in between. The CDR3 loop spans 15 amino acids. CDR3 protein: CASSEVGVSNQPQHF. CDR3 in DNA: TGTGCCAGCAGTGAAGTTGGGGTTAGCAATCAGCCCCAGCATTTT.

There are many counts of this clonotype. This rearrangement joins TRBV20-1 to TRBJ2-5; 9 bases align to TRBD2. This CDR3 comprises 15 residues. Unmatched junction bases numbered 7, after V lost 3 bases and J lost 2 bases. CDR1 and CDR2 (germline): DFQATT, SNEGSKA (reference sequence). The CDR3: CSARMASGVQETQYF. Written as DNA, the CDR3 is TGCAGTGCTAGGATGGCTAGCGGGGTACAAGAGACCCAGTACTTC.

This sequence joins TRBV6-2 or TRBV6-3 and TRBJ2-1, with D unclear. Per the germline V gene, CDR1 is MNHEY and CDR2 is SVGEGT. Trimming left V 2 bases short and J 3 bases short, with 11 bases between. This CDR3 is 15 amino acids long. CDR3 amino acids: CASSYELFIYNEQFF. The CDR3 DNA reads TGTGCCAGCAGTTACGAACTTTTTATCTACAATGAGCAGTTCTTC.

The rearrangement joins TRBV3-1 to TRBJ2-3; D possibly corresponds to TRBD2 (6 bases). Germline values: CDR1 LGHDT, CDR2 YNNKEL (reference sequence). This CDR3 spans 15 amino acids. V was trimmed by 6 bases and J by 4 bases, leaving 17 bases between them. The chain's CDR3 is CASRPRGTSSDTQYF. CDR3 bases: TGTGCCAGCAGACCCCGCGGGACCTCCTCAGATACGCAGTATTTT.

The chain is built from TRBV7-2 and TRBJ2-7; the D gene is possibly TRBD1 (5 bases). V was pared by 4 bases and J by 1 base, with 14 bases between. The length of the CDR3 is 15 residues. Germline V gives CDR1 SGHTA, CDR2 FQGNSA. The DNA of the CDR3 is TGTGCCAGCAGCTCCCCAGGGATTTCTTCCTACGAGCAGTACTTC. This gives the protein CASSSPGISSYEQYF.

CDR3 amino acids: CASSLSPGHNEQFF. Written as DNA, the CDR3 is TGTGCCAGCAGCTTAAGTCCCGGGCACAATGAGCAGTTCTTC. The V and J genes are TRBV7-9 and TRBJ2-1; unclear D gene. Between the trimmed V and J ends, which lost 2 bases and 5 bases, there was a span of 10 bases. Germline CDR1 and CDR2: SEHNR and FQNEAQ (reference sequence). There are 14 residues in the CDR3.

Here the CDR3 DNA reads TGTGCCAGCAGTTTAAAACTAGCGGTGGCCTACGAGCAGTACTTC. This codes for CASSLKLAVAYEQYF. V is TRBV28 and J is TRBJ2-7; 8 bases are shared with TRBD2. CDR1 and CDR2 from the germline V gene are MDHEN and SYDVKM. V shed 2 bases and J 2 bases; nucleotides not matched to a gene: 5. The CDR3 sequence is 15 residues long.

The chain is built from TRBV7-8 and TRBJ1-1; TRBD1 aligns across 9 bases. Germline lookup yields CDR1 SGHVS and CDR2 FQNEAQ. The CDR3 runs to 15 residues. J was trimmed by 5 bases and V by 5 bases; bases with no gene match: 9. The CDR3 protein is CASSIGQGRWTEAFF. The CDR3 DNA follows: TGTGCCAGCAGCATAGGACAGGGGAGATGGACTGAAGCTTTCTTT. The complete variable domain, with remaining parts taken from reference TRBV7-8 and TRBJ1-1, reads GAGVSQSPRYKVAKRGQDVALRCDPISGHVSLFWYQQALGQGPEFLTYFQNEAQLDKSGLPSDRFFAERPEGSVSTLKIQRTQQEDSAVYLCASSIGQGRWTEAFFGQGTRLTVV.

In this sample, this clonotype turned up a few times. The rearrangement joins TRBV20-1 to TRBJ2-3; no firm D call. V shed 2 bases and J shed 4 bases, with 7 bases lying between them. The CDR3 loop spans 12 amino acids. The germline V gene has CDR1 DFQATT and CDR2 SNEGSKA (reference sequence). The CDR3 loop reads CSARSVADTQYF. The CDR3 DNA reads as TGCAGTGCTAGATCAGTTGCAGATACGCAGTATTTT.

For this clonotype: The junction does not match germline at one end; this may be a read error. DNA for the CDR3: TGCAGCGTTTCCCCCAAATCCTCTGGCGACACCTTC. This translates into CSVSPKSSGDTF. V is TRBV29-1 and J is TRBJ1-2; no reliable D call. Germline V gives CDR1 SQVTM, CDR2 ANQGSEA. The length of the CDR3 is 12 residues.

The chain has TRBV27 and TRBJ2-5, with 8 bases aligning to TRBD2. The better agreement between TRBJ2-7 and the DNA end casts doubt on the J call. This CDR3 is built from 13 residues. Germline V gene sequence: CDR1 MNHEY, CDR2 SMNVEV (reference sequence). This CDR3 is CANGGETGYEQYF. The CDR3 DNA reads as TGTGCCAACGGGGGGGAGACGGGCTACGAGCAGTACTTC.

The rearrangement links TRBV4-3 to TRBJ1-5, with D perhaps TRBD1 (5 bases). CDR1 is LGHNA, CDR2 YSLEER, per germline. CDR3 length: 15 residues. The V end lost 4 bases, the J end lost 0 bases, and 10 bases lay between the germline ends. CDR3 sequence: CASSLGVFSNQPQHF. The CDR3 DNA reads as TGCGCCAGCAGCCTAGGGGTATTTAGCAATCAGCCCCAGCATTTT.

The rearrangement joins TRBV20-1 to TRBJ2-1; 13 positions match TRBD2. CDR3 length: 17 residues. Germline V gives CDR1 DFQATT, CDR2 SNEGSKA (reference sequence). V lost 2 bases to trimming and J lost 7 bases; unmatched junction nucleotides: 11. The CDR3 reads CSARSRRTSGRVNEQFF. Written as DNA, the CDR3 is TGCAGTGCTAGATCAAGAAGAACTAGCGGGAGGGTGAATGAGCAGTTCTTC.

This clonotype showed up just once. V is TRBV30 and J is TRBJ1-2; weak D call: TRBD1 (6 bases). Trimming took 2 bases from V and 1 from J, leaving 8 bases between them. Germline V CDR1 and CDR2: GTSNPN, SVGIG (reference sequence). The CDR3 contains 13 residues. As DNA, the CDR3 is TGTGCCTGGAGTACAGGGAGTAACTATGGCTACACCTTC. This translates into CAWSTGSNYGYTF. The variable domain in full, with the rest retrieved from reference TRBV30 and TRBJ1-2, is SQTIHQWPATLVQPVGSPLSLECTVEGTSNPNLYWYRQAAGRGLQLLFYSVGIGQISSEVPQNLSASRPQDRQFILSSKKLLLSDSGFYLCAWSTGSNYGYTFGSGTRLTVV.

This clonotype was picked up one time. The chain is built from TRBV11-2 and TRBJ1-4; possibly TRBD1 for D (5 bases). The CDR3 has 14 residues. Germline lookup yields CDR1 SGHAT and CDR2 FQNNGV. Between the trimmed V and J ends, which lost 3 bases and 6 bases, there was a span of 11 bases. The CDR3 DNA reads TGTGCCAGCAGCTTGAACAGGCTGGATGAAAAACTGTTTTTT. It encodes CASSLNRLDEKLFF.

The chain has TRBV12-3 or TRBV12-4 and TRBJ2-7; D not resolved. This CDR3 has 12 amino acids. V lost 5 bases and J 4 bases, leaving 9 bases between the germline ends. CDR3 nucleotides: TGTGCCAGCAGTGGGGTACAATACGAGCAGTACTTC. Translated, it gives CASSGVQYEQYF.

This clonotype came up a few times. This chain joins TRBV5-6 and TRBJ2-7, with 7 bases aligning to TRBD1. Germline V lookup: CDR1 SGHDT, CDR2 YYEEEE. V was clipped by 0 bases and J by 1 base; unmatched bases: 4. The CDR3 loop spans 15 amino acids. The CDR3 DNA reads as TGTGCCAGCAGCTTGGCTCCAGGGGGTTCCTACGAGCAGTACTTC. Its protein product is CASSLAPGGSYEQYF.

V and J are TRBV11-1 and TRBJ2-1; no reliable D call. V was clipped by 8 bases and J by 2 bases, with 10 bases between them. This CDR3 has 13 amino acids. The germline gives CDR1 SGHAT, CDR2 FQDESV (reference sequence). The CDR3 reads CASAVSPYNEQFF. In nucleotides, the CDR3 is TGTGCCAGCGCCGTGAGCCCCTACAATGAGCAGTTCTTC. The complete variable domain, with remaining parts taken from reference TRBV11-1 and TRBJ2-1, reads EAEVAQSPRYKITEKSQAVAFWCDPISGHATLYWYRQILGQGPELLVQFQDESVVDDSQLPKDRFSAERLKGVDSTLKIQPAELGDSAMYLCASAVSPYNEQFFGPGTRLTVL.